These 23 T cell receptor beta chains share one sample of origin, sequenced in a study of cytomegalovirus exposure and HLA in healthy donors. The PCR used 60 Vbeta and 13 Jbeta primers. Produced via immunoSEQ multiplex PCR; TCRdb's table is partial and in-frame only. The profile shows roughly 100,000 clones, approximately 85% of them singletons. Sequenced: PBMCs. The source of these receptors is a man in his thirties or forties in good health and CMV-seropositive.

CDR3 in amino acids: CASSDSGGATGELFF. The CDR3, as DNA: TGTGCCAGCAGTGACTCAGGGGGCGCGACCGGGGAGCTGTTTTTT. V usage is TRBV6-4 and J usage is TRBJ2-2; 7 positions agree with TRBD1. Per germline, CDR1 MRHNA and CDR2 SNTAGT. With 0 bases clipped from V and 5 bases from J, the junction kept 3 bases outside the gene matches. This CDR3 has 15 amino acids.

This rearrangement joins TRBV14 to TRBJ2-5; TRBD2 agrees at 7 bases. Germline loops: CDR1 SGHDN, CDR2 FVKESK. V lost 3 bases and J lost 9; bases outside the gene matches: 13. The CDR3 length is 15 residues. In nucleotides, the CDR3 is TGTGCCAGCAGCCATGGGGGTAGCGGGCGAGGGGCCCAGTACTTC. Protein sequence: CASSHGGSGRGAQYF.

The V call is TRBV2, the J call TRBJ1-5, with 7 bases that match TRBD1. Germline-derived CDR1 and CDR2 are SNHLY and FYNNEI. CDR3 length: 13 amino acids. The V and J ends lost 3 bases and 12 bases, in that order; junction bases with no gene match: 8. DNA of the CDR3: TGTGCCAGCAGTGAGCTGAGGAACAGGGGCCAGCATTTT. This gives the protein CASSELRNRGQHF.

This chain links TRBV28 with TRBJ1-1, with 7 bases fitting TRBD1. CDR1 and CDR2 (germline): MDHEN, SYDVKM. Germline trimming cut 7 bases from V and 8 bases from J; bases unmatched to any gene: 10. The CDR3 is 13 residues long. The CDR3 sequence: CASTGRVGQEAFF. CDR3 in DNA: TGTGCCAGCACTGGTCGGGTGGGACAGGAAGCTTTCTTT.

The V and J genes are TRBV5-1 and TRBJ1-3; D remains ambiguous. Trimming stripped 2 bases from V and 0 bases from J, with 15 bases between. The CDR3 extends over 17 amino acids. From germline, CDR1 is SGHRS and CDR2 YFSETQ. CDR3 bases: TGCGCCAGCAGCTTTCTAGGAGACGGGAGCTCTGGAAACACCATATATTTT. This translates into CASSFLGDGSSGNTIYF.

The rearrangement uses TRBV5-4 and TRBJ2-1; D remains ambiguous. In germline, CDR1 is SGHNT, CDR2 YYREEE (reference sequence). This CDR3 spans 14 amino acids. The V and J ends lost 0 bases and 8 bases respectively, with 12 bases between them. The CDR3 DNA is TGTGCCAGCAGCTTGGTTGGTAGCCGGGATGAGCAGTTCTTC. It translates to CASSLVGSRDEQFF.

The chain has TRBV7-6 and TRBJ2-5; 9 bases align to TRBD2. J was trimmed by 2 bases and V by 5 bases; bases with no gene match: 9. CDR3 length: 16 amino acids. Germline CDR1 reads SGHVS; CDR2 reads FNYEAQ. CDR3: CASSPDAGGLQETQYF. CDR3 nucleotide sequence: TGTGCCAGCAGCCCCGACGCGGGAGGGCTGCAAGAGACCCAGTACTTC.

The chain combines TRBV9 with TRBJ1-6, with D unresolved. The CDR3 totals 13 residues. V was cut by 0 bases and J by 8 bases, with 6 bases left in between. Germline CDR1 SGDLS, CDR2 YYNGEE. CDR3 loop: CASSVGPDSPLHF. The DNA for the CDR3 is TGTGCCAGCAGCGTAGGTCCGGATTCACCCCTCCACTTT.

V is TRBV5-1 and J is TRBJ2-7; TRBD1 matches at 9 bases. V shed 1 base and J 2 bases; nucleotides not matched to a gene: 4. The germline gives CDR1 SGHRS, CDR2 YFSETQ. The CDR3 length is 15 residues. CDR3 coding DNA: TGCGCCAGCAGCTTGACCGGGACAGGGACCTACGAGCAGTACTTC. This gives the protein CASSLTGTGTYEQYF.

V usage is TRBV4-3 and J usage is TRBJ2-5; 7 bases agree with TRBD2. After removal of 0 bases from V and 5 bases from J, the junction contained 9 bases not matched to a gene. The CDR3 loop spans 16 amino acids. In germline, CDR1 is LGHNA, CDR2 YSLEER. The CDR3 here is CASSQDLWGRDETQYF. CDR3 coding DNA: TGCGCCAGCAGCCAAGATTTATGGGGGAGGGATGAGACCCAGTACTTC.

This clone was seen a handful of times. This chain uses TRBV7-8 with TRBJ1-5; 7 bases match TRBD1. Trimming took 2 bases from V and 1 from J; bases not matched to a gene: 2. The germline gives CDR1 SGHVS, CDR2 FQNEAQ. The CDR3 extends over 15 amino acids. The CDR3 sequence is CASSLKGASNQPQHF. DNA for the CDR3: TGTGCCAGCAGCTTAAAGGGGGCAAGCAATCAGCCCCAGCATTTT.

The chain joins TRBV5-1 to TRBJ1-2, with no clear D. Germline assignment: CDR1 SGHRS and CDR2 YFSETQ. The CDR3 has 14 amino acids. The V and J ends lost 0 bases and 0 bases respectively, with 6 bases between them. DNA for the CDR3: TGCGCCAGCAGCTTGGTAACGGCTAACTATGGCTACACCTTC. The encoded protein is CASSLVTANYGYTF.

V is TRBV6-5 and J is TRBJ1-2, with D uncertain. Germline V CDR1 and CDR2: MNHEY, SVGAGI. There are 11 residues in the CDR3. V was cut by 7 bases and J by 5 bases, with 8 bases left in between. CDR3 sequence: CASTGGYGYTF. CDR3 sequence (DNA): TGTGCCAGCACGGGCGGGTATGGCTACACCTTC.

V gene TRBV28 combines with J gene TRBJ2-2; TRBD1 agrees at 11 bases. With 8 bases clipped from V and 6 bases from J, the junction kept 5 bases outside the gene matches. CDR1 MDHEN and CDR2 SYDVKM come from the germline V gene. The CDR3 sequence is 14 residues long. The CDR3 region has the DNA TGTGCCAGCCTCCGGGACAGGGGGGCCGGGGAGCTGTTTTTT. Its translation is CASLRDRGAGELFF.

This chain links TRBV28 with TRBJ1-2; 7 bases map to TRBD1. This CDR3 comprises 13 residues. J gave up 6 bases and V 6 bases, and 7 bases lay outside the gene matches. The germline gives CDR1 MDHEN, CDR2 SYDVKM. The CDR3 DNA is TGTGCCAGCAGCCTCGACAGGGTAAATGGCTACACCTTC. This encodes CASSLDRVNGYTF.

The genes are TRBV5-1 and TRBJ1-3; unclear D gene. This CDR3 is built from 14 residues. Germline CDR1 is SGHRS and CDR2 is YFSETQ. The V gene lost 2 bases and the J gene lost 2 bases, with 8 bases spanning the gap. CDR3 bases: TGCGCCAGCAGCTTAAGCGGGCCTGGAAACACCATATATTTT. Its protein product is CASSLSGPGNTIYF.

The rearrangement links TRBV5-1 to TRBJ1-1, with D maybe TRBD1 (6 bases). The V gene lost 0 bases and the J gene lost 3 bases, with 12 bases spanning the gap. The CDR3 is made up of 15 amino acids. Germline V gene data show CDR1 as SGHRS and CDR2 as YFSETQ. In nucleotides, the CDR3 is TGCGCCAGCAGCTTGGATGACAGGAAGTACACTGAAGCTTTCTTT. Protein: CASSLDDRKYTEAFF.

The rearrangement uses TRBV18 and TRBJ2-7, with 9 bases that match TRBD1. With 3 bases clipped from V and 1 base from J, the junction kept 10 bases outside the gene matches. CDR3 length equals 17 residues. CDR1 and CDR2 from the germline V gene are KGHSH and LQKENI. CDR3 DNA sequence: TGTGCCAGCTCACCCTTGGACAGGGGTTTTACTTCCTACGAGCAGTACTTC. It is translated as CASSPLDRGFTSYEQYF.

V is TRBV28 and J is TRBJ2-1; 9 bases match TRBD1. The germline V gene has CDR1 MDHEN and CDR2 SYDVKM. J gave up 5 bases and V 4 bases, and 9 bases lay outside the gene matches. CDR3 length: 16 amino acids. DNA for the CDR3: TGTGCCAGCAGTTCCCAGGGGACAGGGAAAAACAATGAGCAGTTCTTC. It specifies CASSSQGTGKNNEQFF.

The genes are TRBV7-9 and TRBJ2-5; 10 bases are shared with TRBD1. Per the germline V gene, CDR1 is SEHNR and CDR2 is FQNEAQ (reference sequence). V shed 1 base and J 4 bases; nucleotides not matched to a gene: 6. This CDR3 has 16 residues. The CDR3 loop is CASSLDGTGALETQYF. DNA for the CDR3: TGTGCCAGCAGCTTAGATGGGACAGGGGCCTTAGAGACCCAGTACTTC.

The J gene is TRBJ1-5, the V gene TRBV5-6; TRBD1 matches 9 bases. Germline CDR1 and CDR2: SGHDT and YYEEEE. The V gene end was trimmed by 3 bases and the J gene end by 0 bases; junction bases not matched to a gene: 4. The CDR3 spans 16 residues. The CDR3 region is CASSSGTGYSNQPQHF. CDR3 bases: TGTGCCAGCAGCTCCGGGACAGGGTATAGCAATCAGCCCCAGCATTTT.

This sequence joins TRBV16 and TRBJ2-3, with 7 bases identical to TRBD2. J gave up 3 bases and V 0 bases, and 3 bases lay outside the gene matches. Per the germline V gene, CDR1 is KGHSY and CDR2 is FQNENV. The CDR3 totals 15 residues. As DNA, the CDR3 is TGTGCCAGCAGCCAATCTCGCGGGAGTACAGATACGCAGTATTTT. This codes for CASSQSRGSTDTQYF. Full variable domain (missing parts from reference TRBV16 and TRBJ2-3): GEEVAQTPKHLVRGEGQKAKLYCAPIKGHSYVFWYQQVLKNEFKFLISFQNENVFDETGMPKERFSAKCLPNSPCSLEIQATKLEDSAVYFCASSQSRGSTDTQYFGPGTRLTVL.

This clone was seen just once. CDR3 DNA sequence: TGTGCCAGCAGTGACTTAGGGGCTGATAGCAATCAGCCCCAGCATTTT. Its translation is CASSDLGADSNQPQHF. The chain links TRBV25-1 to TRBJ1-5; tentatively, D is TRBD1 (5 bases). V was cut by 3 bases and J by 0 bases, with 12 bases left in between. The CDR3 runs 16 residues. Germline-derived CDR1 and CDR2 are MGHDK and SYGVNS.